This T cell receptor beta chain was sequenced during a study of T cells in Graves' hyperthyroidism and ophthalmopathy (dated by TCRdb to about 2019). The study in broad terms: Peripheral blood was collected at initial diagnosis, before any treatment. The 100 discovery patients were randomly divided into training and test sets at a 7:3 ratio. TCR V-J signatures able to tell the groups apart were searched for in a discovery cohort of some 97 patients, of whom roughly 42 had Graves' ophthalmopathy and around 58 had stable Graves' hyperthyroidism. In more than 5 Graves' hyperthyroidism patients, the study also compared T-cell repertoires from thyroid tissue with T-cell repertoires from blood. The paper reports TCR Vbeta CDR3 sequencing of roughly 140 peripheral blood samples: around 45 ophthalmopathy, under 80 hyperthyroidism and approximately 17 progressor patients. After blood sampling, hyperthyroidism patients were treated with methimazole at a starting dose of 30 mg daily, and ophthalmopathy patients were treated with high-dose intravenous methylprednisolone. Whether ophthalmopathy could be predicted prospectively was tested in an independent validation cohort made up of approximately 19 hyperthyroidism patients plus 17 patients who later progressed to ophthalmopathy.

Amplification of TCR beta CDR3 regions was carried out from RNA transcripts. The first round of RT-PCR for the TCR CDR3 was performed with the HTBI primer set and the Qiagen OneStep RT-PCR kit. The libraries were constructed in a second round of multiplex PCR and then size-selected and purified. Paired-end sequencing of the libraries was performed with 100 bp reads on an Illumina HiSeq2000. As for how the authors treated the data: SOAPnuke was used to process the raw data, with reads discarded if the reads contained adapters or uncalled bases, had a mean Phred below 15, or lacked an exact constant-primer or identifier match. High-quality paired reads were merged with COPE v1.2.5, and unique nucleotide sequences were defined as clonotypes. Clonotypes were aligned to IMGT TRBV, TRBD and TRBJ reference segments using MiTCR v1.1. The analysis included only V-J combinations with a frequency above 0.0001, which together covered 99.2% of the repertoires. The TCS score was defined as the ratio of F50 (clonal expansion) to E x V (chaos), calculated using BLOSUM62-based TCRdist between CDR3 peptides within each V-J. Welch's t-statistics and random forest reduced around 510 V-J features to 13, which were used in a naive Bayes classifier (R e1071). Using fastp trimming at Q25 and MiXCR clonotype assembly, TCRdb reanalyzed the public sequencing data and kept in-frame beta chains. CDR3 protein duplicates are merged, each entry listing the most common genes and DNA. The authors' filters were not applied to this entry. For this sample the table gives approximately 710,000 distinct CDR3 sequences, of which 15% to 20% were detected only once. The leading ten clones occupy about 16% of the sample.

Stable Graves' hyperthyroidism was defined as no progression to ophthalmopathy during 18 months of follow-up. Hyperthyroidism patients were aged 18 to 65 years and newly diagnosed, with disease duration of less than 2 months. Exclusion was applied to patients with uncontrolled infections, other autoimmune diseases, pregnancy or lactation. Diagnoses relied on clinical symptoms, serum thyroxine and TRAb, thyroid ultrasound and orbital computed tomography. PBMCs were isolated from 7.5 to 10 ml of fresh peripheral blood by Ficoll-Paque density gradient centrifugation. Trizol reagent was used to extract total RNA, and RNA quality was then checked on an Agilent 2100 Bioanalyzer. According to the germline V gene (reference sequence), CDR1 reads DFQATT and CDR2 reads SNEGSKA. From the cysteine through the phenylalanine, the CDR3 covers 15 amino acids. The DNA shown is the 45-base CDR3, in frame from base 1. V is pared back by 1 base and J by 5 bases, with 18 bases lying between the germline termini.

Beyond this particular receptor, the publication reports: No statistical method was used to set the sample size in advance, and investigators knew the group allocation. Most expanded thyroid clonotypes (frequency above 0.001) were also detected in blood, a finding suggesting that blood repertoires may reflect thyroid immune responses. In validation, progression to ophthalmopathy was predicted by the model with 70.59% sensitivity and nearly 75% specificity, a median of approximately 6.5 months before onset. Ophthalmopathy was separated from stable hyperthyroidism by a 13 V-J signature model, with approximately 85% sensitivity and about 81% specificity obtained in cross-validation and 80%/75% obtained in testing.

Concerning this clonotype itself: Its binding antigen is unknown. Within one base of it there is no much larger clone, and no base qualities were kept.

The sequenced sample was blood. This TCR was sampled from a man in his fifties or sixties with Graves' hyperthyroidism. In this chain, TRBV20-1 is recombined with TRBJ2-7, with no D gene named confidently. Here is the DNA: TGCAGTGCTAGAGTTTCAGCCATGGCCCCGGACGAGCAGTACTTC. Translated, it gives CSARVSAMAPDEQYF.